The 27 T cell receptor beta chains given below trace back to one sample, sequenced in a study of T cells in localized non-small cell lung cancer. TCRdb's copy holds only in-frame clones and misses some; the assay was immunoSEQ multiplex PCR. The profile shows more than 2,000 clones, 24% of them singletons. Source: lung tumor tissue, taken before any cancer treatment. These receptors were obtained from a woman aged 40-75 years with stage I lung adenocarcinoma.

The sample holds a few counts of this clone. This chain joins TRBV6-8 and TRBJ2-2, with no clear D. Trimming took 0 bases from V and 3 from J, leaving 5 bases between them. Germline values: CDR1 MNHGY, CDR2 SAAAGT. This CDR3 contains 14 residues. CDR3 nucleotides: TGTGCCAGCAGTTACTCAGGTCACACCGGGGAGCTGTTTTTT. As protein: CASSYSGHTGELFF.

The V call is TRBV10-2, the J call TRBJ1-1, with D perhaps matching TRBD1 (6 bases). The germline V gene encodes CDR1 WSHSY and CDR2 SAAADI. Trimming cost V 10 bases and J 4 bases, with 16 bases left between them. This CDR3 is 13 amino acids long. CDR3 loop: CATSYRVSTEAFF. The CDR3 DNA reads TGCGCCACCTCTTACAGGGTTAGCACTGAAGCTTTCTTT.

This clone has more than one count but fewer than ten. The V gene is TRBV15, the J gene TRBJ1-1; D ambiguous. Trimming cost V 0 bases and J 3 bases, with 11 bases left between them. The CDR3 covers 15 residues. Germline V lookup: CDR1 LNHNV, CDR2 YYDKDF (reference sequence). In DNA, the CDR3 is TGTGCCACCAGCAGAGATCTTATCGGGGACACTGAAGCTTTCTTT. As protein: CATSRDLIGDTEAFF.

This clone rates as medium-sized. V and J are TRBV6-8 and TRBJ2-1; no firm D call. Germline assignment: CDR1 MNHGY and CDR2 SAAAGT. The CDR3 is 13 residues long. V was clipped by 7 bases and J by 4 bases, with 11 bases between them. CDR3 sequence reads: CASTLNSYNEQFF. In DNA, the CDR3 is TGTGCCAGCACCCTGAACAGTTACAATGAGCAGTTCTTC.

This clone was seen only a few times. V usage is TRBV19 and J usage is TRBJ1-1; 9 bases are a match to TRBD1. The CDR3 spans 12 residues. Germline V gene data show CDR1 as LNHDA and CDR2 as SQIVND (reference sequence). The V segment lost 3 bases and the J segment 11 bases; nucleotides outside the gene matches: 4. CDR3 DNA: TGTGCCAGTAGTATCGGACAGGGGAAGGCTTTCTTT. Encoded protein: CASSIGQGKAFF.

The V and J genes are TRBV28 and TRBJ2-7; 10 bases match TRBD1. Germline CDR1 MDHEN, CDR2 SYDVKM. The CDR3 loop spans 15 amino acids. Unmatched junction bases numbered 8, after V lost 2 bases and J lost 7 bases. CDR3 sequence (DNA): TGTGCCAGCAGTTTAGCCGGACAGGGGGGTCGGGAGCAGTACTTC. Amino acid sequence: CASSLAGQGGREQYF.

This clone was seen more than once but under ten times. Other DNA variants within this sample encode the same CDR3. The CDR3 is CASSPGLNTEAFF. For the CDR3, the DNA is TGTGCCAGCTCACCAGGTTTGAACACTGAAGCTTTCTTT. The rearrangement links TRBV18 to TRBJ1-1; D gene uncertain. The CDR3 totals 13 residues. The germline gives CDR1 KGHSH, CDR2 LQKENI. V lost 2 bases and J 0 bases, leaving 4 bases between the germline ends.

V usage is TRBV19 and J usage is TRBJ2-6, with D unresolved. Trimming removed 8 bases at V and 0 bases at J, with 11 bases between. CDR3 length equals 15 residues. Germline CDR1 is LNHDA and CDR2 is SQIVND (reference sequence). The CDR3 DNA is TGTGCCAGTTACGCGGCTTCCTCTGGGGCCAACGTCCTGACTTTC. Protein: CASYAASSGANVLTF.

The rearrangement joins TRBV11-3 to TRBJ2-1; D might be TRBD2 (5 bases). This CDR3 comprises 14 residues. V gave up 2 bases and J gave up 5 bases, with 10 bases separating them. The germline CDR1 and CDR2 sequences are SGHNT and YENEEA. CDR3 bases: TGTGCCAGCAGCTTATTTCGGGGTAACAATGAGCAGTTCTTC. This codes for CASSLFRGNNEQFF.

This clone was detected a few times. CDR3 nucleotide sequence: TGTGCCAGCAGCGTAGAGGGACTAGACCAAGAGACCCAGTACTTC. Amino acids: CASSVEGLDQETQYF. V usage is TRBV9 and J usage is TRBJ2-5; 8 bases line up with TRBD2. The V and J ends lost 0 bases and 0 bases, in that order; junction bases with no gene match: 1. The CDR3 has 15 amino acids. Per the germline V gene, CDR1 is SGDLS and CDR2 is YYNGEE.

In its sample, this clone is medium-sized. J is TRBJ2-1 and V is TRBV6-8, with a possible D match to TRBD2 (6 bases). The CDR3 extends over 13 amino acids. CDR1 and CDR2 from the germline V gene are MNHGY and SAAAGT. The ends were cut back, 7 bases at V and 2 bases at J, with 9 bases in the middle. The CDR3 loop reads CASKREAYNEQFF. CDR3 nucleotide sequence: TGTGCCAGCAAGAGGGAGGCCTACAATGAGCAGTTCTTC.

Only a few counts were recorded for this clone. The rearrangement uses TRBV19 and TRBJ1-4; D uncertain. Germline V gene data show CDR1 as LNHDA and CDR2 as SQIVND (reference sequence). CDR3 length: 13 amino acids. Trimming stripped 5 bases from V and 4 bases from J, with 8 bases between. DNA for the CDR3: TGTGCCAGTAGTCCCGGATATAATGAAAAACTGTTTTTT. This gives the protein CASSPGYNEKLFF.

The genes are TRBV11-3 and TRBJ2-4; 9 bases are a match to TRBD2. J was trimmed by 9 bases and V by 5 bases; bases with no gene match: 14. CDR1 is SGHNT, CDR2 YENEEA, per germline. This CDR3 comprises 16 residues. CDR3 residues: CASSDPGLALSGIQYF. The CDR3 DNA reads TGTGCCAGCAGCGATCCGGGACTAGCACTATCTGGCATTCAGTACTTC.

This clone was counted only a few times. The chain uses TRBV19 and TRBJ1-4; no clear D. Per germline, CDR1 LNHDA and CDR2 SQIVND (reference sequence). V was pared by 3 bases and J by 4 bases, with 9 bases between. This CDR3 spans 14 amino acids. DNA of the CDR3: TGTGCCAGTAGTATCGACGGGAATAATGAAAAACTGTTTTTT. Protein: CASSIDGNNEKLFF.

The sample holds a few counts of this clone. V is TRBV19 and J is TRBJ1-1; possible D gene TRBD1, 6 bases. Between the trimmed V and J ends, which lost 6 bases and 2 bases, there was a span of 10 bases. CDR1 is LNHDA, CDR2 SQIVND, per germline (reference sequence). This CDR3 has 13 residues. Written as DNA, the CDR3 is TGTGCCAGTAGGAGGACAGATAACACTGAAGCTTTCTTT. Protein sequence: CASRRTDNTEAFF.

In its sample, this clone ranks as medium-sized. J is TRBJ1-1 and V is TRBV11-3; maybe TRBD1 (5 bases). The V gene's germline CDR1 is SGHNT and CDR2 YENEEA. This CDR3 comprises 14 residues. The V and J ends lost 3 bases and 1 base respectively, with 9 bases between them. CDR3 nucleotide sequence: TGTGCCAGCAGCTTGCGGGGGGGGAACACTGAAGCTTTCTTT. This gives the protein CASSLRGGNTEAFF.

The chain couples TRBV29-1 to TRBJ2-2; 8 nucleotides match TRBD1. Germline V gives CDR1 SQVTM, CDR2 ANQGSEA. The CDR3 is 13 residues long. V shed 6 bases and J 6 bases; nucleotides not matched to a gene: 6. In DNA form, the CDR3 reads TGCAGCGTGGCCTTACAGGGGGCCGGGGAGCTGTTTTTT. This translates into CSVALQGAGELFF.

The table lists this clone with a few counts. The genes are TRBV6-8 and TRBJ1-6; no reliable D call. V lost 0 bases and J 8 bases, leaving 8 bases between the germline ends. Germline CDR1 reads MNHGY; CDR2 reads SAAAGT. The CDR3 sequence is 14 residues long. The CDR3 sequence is CASSYSTGDSPLHF. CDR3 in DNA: TGTGCCAGCAGTTACTCGACCGGGGATTCACCCCTCCACTTT.

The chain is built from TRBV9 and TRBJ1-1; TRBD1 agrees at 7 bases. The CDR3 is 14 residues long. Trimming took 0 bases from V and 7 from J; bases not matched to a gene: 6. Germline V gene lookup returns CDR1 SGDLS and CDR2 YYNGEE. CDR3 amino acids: CASSVEGGLGEAFF. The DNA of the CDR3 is TGTGCCAGCAGCGTAGAAGGGGGCCTCGGTGAAGCTTTCTTT. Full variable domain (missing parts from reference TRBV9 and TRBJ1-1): DSGVTQTPKHLITATGQRVTLRCSPRSGDLSVYWYQQSLDQGLQFLIQYYNGEERAKGNILERFSAQQFPDLHSELNLSSLELGDSALYFCASSVEGGLGEAFFGQGTRLTVV.

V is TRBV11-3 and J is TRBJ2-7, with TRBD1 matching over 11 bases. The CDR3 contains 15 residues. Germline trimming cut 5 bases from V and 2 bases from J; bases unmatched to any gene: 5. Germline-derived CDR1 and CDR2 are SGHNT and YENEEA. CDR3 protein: CASSRTGGRTYEQYF. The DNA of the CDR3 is TGTGCCAGCAGCCGGACAGGGGGCAGGACCTACGAGCAGTACTTC.

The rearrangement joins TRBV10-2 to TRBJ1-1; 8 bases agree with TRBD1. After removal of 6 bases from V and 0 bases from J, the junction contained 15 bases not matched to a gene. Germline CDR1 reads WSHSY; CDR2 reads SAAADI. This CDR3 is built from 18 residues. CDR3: CASRKWGQVGQMNTEAFF. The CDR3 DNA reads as TGCGCCAGCAGGAAATGGGGACAGGTCGGCCAAATGAACACTGAAGCTTTCTTT.

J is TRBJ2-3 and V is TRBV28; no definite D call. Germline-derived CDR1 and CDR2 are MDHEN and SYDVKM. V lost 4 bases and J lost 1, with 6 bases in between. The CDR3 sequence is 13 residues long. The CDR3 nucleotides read TGTGCCAGCAGTTCTGGTCGCACAGATACGCAGTATTTT. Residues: CASSSGRTDTQYF. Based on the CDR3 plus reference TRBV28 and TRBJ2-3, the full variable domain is DVKVTQSSRYLVKRTGEKVFLECVQDMDHENMFWYRQDPGLGLRLIYFSYDVKMKEKGDIPEGYSVSREKKERFSLILESASTNQTSMYLCASSSGRTDTQYFGPGTRLTVL.

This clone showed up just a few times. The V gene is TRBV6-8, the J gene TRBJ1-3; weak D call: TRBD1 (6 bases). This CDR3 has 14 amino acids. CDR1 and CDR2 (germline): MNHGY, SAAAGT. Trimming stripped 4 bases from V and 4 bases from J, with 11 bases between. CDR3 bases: TGTGCCAGCAGTTCCCCCGGGACAGGAAACACCATATATTTT. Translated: CASSSPGTGNTIYF.

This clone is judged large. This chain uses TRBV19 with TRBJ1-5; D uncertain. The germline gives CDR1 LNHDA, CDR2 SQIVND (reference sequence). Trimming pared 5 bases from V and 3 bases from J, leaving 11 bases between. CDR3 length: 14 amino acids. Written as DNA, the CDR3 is TGTGCCAGTAGTGTACGGCAGTACAATCAGCCCCAGCATTTT. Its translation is CASSVRQYNQPQHF.

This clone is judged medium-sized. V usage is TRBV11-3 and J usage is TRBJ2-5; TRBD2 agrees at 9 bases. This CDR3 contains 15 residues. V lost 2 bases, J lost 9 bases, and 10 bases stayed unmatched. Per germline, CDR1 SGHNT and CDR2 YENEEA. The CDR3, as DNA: TGTGCCAGCAGCTTAAATCGGCAGCGGGGGGTCCCCCAGTACTTC. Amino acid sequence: CASSLNRQRGVPQYF.

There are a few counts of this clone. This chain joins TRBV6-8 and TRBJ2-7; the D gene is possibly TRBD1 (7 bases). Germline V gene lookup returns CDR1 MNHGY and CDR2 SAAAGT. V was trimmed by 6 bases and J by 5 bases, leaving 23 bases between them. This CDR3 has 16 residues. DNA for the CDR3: TGTGCCAGCAGCCCGGGACCCCAGGGGGGTCTCCACGAGCAGTACTTC. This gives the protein CASSPGPQGGLHEQYF.

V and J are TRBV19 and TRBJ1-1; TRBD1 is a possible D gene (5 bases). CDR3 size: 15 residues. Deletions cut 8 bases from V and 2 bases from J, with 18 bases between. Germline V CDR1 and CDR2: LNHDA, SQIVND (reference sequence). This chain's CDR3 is CASQRSPGVNTEAFF. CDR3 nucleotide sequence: TGTGCCAGTCAGAGATCCCCGGGGGTTAACACTGAAGCTTTCTTT.